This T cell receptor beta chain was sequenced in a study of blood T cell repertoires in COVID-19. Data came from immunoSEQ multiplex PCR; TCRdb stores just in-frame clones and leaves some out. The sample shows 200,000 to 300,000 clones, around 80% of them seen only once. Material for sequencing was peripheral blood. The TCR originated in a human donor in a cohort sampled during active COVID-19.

The CDR3 region is CASSLSRIRGGTEAFF. The DNA for the CDR3 is TGTGCCAGCAGCTTGTCAAGAATAAGGGGAGGCACTGAAGCTTTCTTT. The chain has TRBV5-6 and TRBJ1-1; D possibly corresponds to TRBD1 (5 bases). The CDR3 is 16 residues long. Trimming removed 1 base from V and 4 bases from J, with 17 bases in between. The germline V gene has CDR1 SGHDT and CDR2 YYEEEE.